The 9 T cell receptor beta chains in this list originate from one sample, sequenced in a study of T cells after yellow fever vaccination. TCRdb redid the calling of the 5' RACE reads with MiXCR, one entry per CDR3 protein. This sample yields roughly 400,000 distinct CDR3 sequences, of which roughly a sixth are seen a single time; 18% belongs to the top ten. The material sequenced was PBMCs, taken before the yellow fever booster vaccination. The receptors here all came from a man aged 18 to 30 who received the YFV17D yellow fever vaccine.

V gene TRBV4-3 combines with J gene TRBJ2-3, with 7 bases fitting TRBD2. The CDR3 covers 15 residues. From germline, CDR1 is LGHNA and CDR2 YSLEER. The V segment lost 2 bases and the J segment 3 bases; nucleotides outside the gene matches: 5. In nucleotides, the CDR3 is TGCGCCAGCAGCCAAATTAGGGAGGGGACAGATACGCAGTATTTT. It translates to CASSQIREGTDTQYF.

V and J are TRBV20-1 and TRBJ2-3; 11 positions agree with TRBD2. V shed 1 base, J shed 6 bases, and the junction held 6 bases outside the gene matches. CDR1 and CDR2 (germline): DFQATT, SNEGSKA (reference sequence). This CDR3 region has 15 residues. Here the CDR3 DNA reads TGCAGTGCTAGAGTAGCGGGGGGGCCGCTTGATACGCAGTATTTT. It encodes CSARVAGGPLDTQYF.

There are a few counts of this clonotype. In DNA form, the CDR3 reads TGTGCCAGCAGCTTAACGGCCGGGGGCGGTGAGCAGTTCTTC. Protein: CASSLTAGGGEQFF. The chain carries TRBV7-3 and TRBJ2-1, with D perhaps TRBD1 or TRBD2 (6 bases each). The CDR3 is made up of 14 amino acids. V shed 0 bases and J shed 9 bases, with 12 bases lying between them. The germline V gene has CDR1 SGHTA and CDR2 FQGTGA.

This clonotype was detected only a few times. The rearrangement uses TRBV6-5 and TRBJ2-5; the D call may be TRBD1 or TRBD2 (6 bases each). CDR3 length equals 15 residues. V lost 4 bases to trimming and J lost 2 bases, with 14 bases between them. Per the germline V gene, CDR1 is MNHEY and CDR2 is SVGAGI. CDR3 sequence (DNA): TGTGCCAGCAGTTTCGTGGGGGGCAGGCAAGAGACCCAGTACTTC. This codes for CASSFVGGRQETQYF.

This sequence joins TRBV7-9 and TRBJ2-7; the D gene is possibly TRBD1 (6 bases). From germline, CDR1 is SEHNR and CDR2 FQNEAQ (reference sequence). Trimming took off 5 bases at V and 4 bases at J, with 9 bases between the two ends. The CDR3 contains 12 residues. This CDR3 reads CASSHGQYEQYF. The CDR3 region has the DNA TGTGCCAGCAGCCACGGACAGTACGAGCAGTACTTC.

This clonotype has more than one count but fewer than ten. The gene calls are TRBV5-6 and TRBJ2-2, with D maybe TRBD2 (6 bases). V lost 1 base to trimming and J lost 7 bases, with 8 bases between them. Germline CDR1 SGHDT, CDR2 YYEEEE. The length of the CDR3 is 13 residues. In nucleotides, the CDR3 is TGTGCCAGCAGCTTGCTGGAGGGCGGGGAGCTGTTTTTT. This translates into CASSLLEGGELFF.

This clonotype has a handful of counts. The chain carries TRBV6-5 and TRBJ1-2; D may be TRBD1 (5 bases). The CDR3 runs to 14 residues. Germline V gives CDR1 MNHEY, CDR2 SVGAGI. V lost 4 bases and J lost 2, with 11 bases in between. The CDR3 protein is CASSSQTDNYGYTF. In nucleotides, the CDR3 is TGTGCCAGCAGTTCCCAGACAGACAACTATGGCTACACCTTC.

This clonotype was detected a few times. The V and J genes are TRBV4-1 and TRBJ2-7; D is unclear. V was trimmed by 0 bases and J by 4 bases, leaving 7 bases between them. Per germline, CDR1 MGHRA and CDR2 YSYEKL. The CDR3 has 13 residues. The CDR3 DNA sequence: TGCGCCAGCAGCCAAGATCTTAGGTACGAGCAGTACGTC. Translating gives CASSQDLRYEQYV.

A few counts support this clonotype. The chain employs TRBV5-8 and TRBJ2-3; 8 positions agree with TRBD1. Germline V gives CDR1 SGHTS, CDR2 YDEGEE. The CDR3 runs to 16 residues. V shed 5 bases and J 1 base; nucleotides not matched to a gene: 9. The CDR3 coding sequence is TGTGCCAGCAGGCGACAGGGGCTATCGGGCACAGATACGCAGTATTTT. This encodes CASRRQGLSGTDTQYF. The complete variable domain, with remaining parts taken from reference TRBV5-8 and TRBJ2-3, reads EAGVTQSPTHLIKTRGQQATLRCSPISGHTSVYWYQQALGLGLQFLLWYDEGEERNRGNFPPRFSGRQFPNYSSELNVNALELEDSALYLCASRRQGLSGTDTQYFGPGTRLTVL.